Listed here are 21 T cell receptor beta chains from one sample, sequenced in a study of cytomegalovirus exposure and HLA in healthy donors. Data came from immunoSEQ multiplex PCR; TCRdb stores just in-frame clones and leaves some out. The sample yields 100,000 to 150,000 clones, approximately 94% seen once. The specimen sequenced was PBMCs. All receptors come from a man younger than 30 in good health and CMV-seronegative.

J is TRBJ2-7 and V is TRBV6-1; D gene unclear. V lost 6 bases to trimming and J lost 4 bases, with 7 bases between them. The CDR3 spans 11 residues. CDR1 is MNHNS, CDR2 SASEGT, per germline. The CDR3 reads CASSPTYEQYF. Here the CDR3 DNA reads TGTGCCAGCAGCCCGACATACGAGCAGTACTTC.

This clone was observed a single time. The chain carries TRBV7-2 and TRBJ2-5; D remains unclear. Trimming stripped 5 bases from V and 4 bases from J, with 8 bases between. Per germline, CDR1 SGHTA and CDR2 FQGNSA. The CDR3 runs to 12 residues. The CDR3 here is CASSPFRETQYF. The CDR3 nucleotides are TGTGCCAGCAGCCCATTTAGAGAGACCCAGTACTTC.

J is TRBJ2-1 and V is TRBV2; 12 nucleotides match TRBD2. The trim removed 2 bases at V and 6 bases at J, leaving 2 bases unmatched. Germline lookup yields CDR1 SNHLY and CDR2 FYNNEI. This CDR3 is 15 amino acids long. The CDR3 DNA reads TGTGCCAGCAGTGAACTAGCGGGAGGGATCAATGAGCAGTTCTTC. Translation: CASSELAGGINEQFF.

The V call is TRBV30, the J call TRBJ1-5; D possibly corresponds to TRBD1 (5 bases). CDR3 length: 14 residues. V was cut by 0 bases and J by 11 bases, with 17 bases left in between. The germline CDR1 and CDR2 sequences are GTSNPN and SVGIG (reference sequence). CDR3 sequence: CAWSVKGTWLAQHF. As DNA, the CDR3 is TGTGCCTGGAGTGTTAAGGGGACTTGGCTGGCCCAGCATTTT.

The V gene is TRBV7-3, the J gene TRBJ2-1, with 8 bases aligning to TRBD2. The V and J ends lost 3 bases and 7 bases, in that order; junction bases with no gene match: 5. CDR1 SGHTA and CDR2 FQGTGA come from the germline V gene. The CDR3 is 14 residues long. The CDR3 reads CASSFPGLANEQFF. CDR3 nucleotide sequence: TGTGCCAGCAGCTTCCCCGGACTAGCAAATGAGCAGTTCTTC.

This chain joins TRBV30 and TRBJ2-5; 13 positions agree with TRBD2. The germline V gene encodes CDR1 GTSNPN and CDR2 SVGIG (reference sequence). V shed 2 bases and J 5 bases; nucleotides not matched to a gene: 5. The CDR3 contains 15 residues. The chain's CDR3 is CAWSRLAGGAETQYF. In DNA form, the CDR3 reads TGTGCCTGGAGTCGACTAGCGGGAGGCGCTGAGACCCAGTACTTC.

This chain links TRBV2 with TRBJ1-5, with 7 positions matching TRBD1. Germline V gene lookup returns CDR1 SNHLY and CDR2 FYNNEI. CDR3 size: 17 residues. V lost 4 bases to trimming and J lost 0 bases; unmatched junction nucleotides: 9. The CDR3: CASSGSRDSYSNQPQHF. CDR3 nucleotides: TGTGCCAGCAGTGGCAGCCGGGACAGCTATAGCAATCAGCCCCAGCATTTT.

The chain recombines TRBV11-3 with TRBJ2-7; D remains ambiguous. The germline V and J ends were trimmed by 7 bases and 3 bases, with 10 bases remaining between them. The V gene's germline CDR1 is SGHNT and CDR2 YENEEA. The CDR3 extends over 12 amino acids. CDR3 in DNA: TGTGCCAGCACCCGTAGTGGCTACGAGCAGTACTTC. Its translation: CASTRSGYEQYF.

V is TRBV7-2 and J is TRBJ2-7; possibly TRBD2 for D (5 bases). The CDR3 sequence is 15 residues long. In germline, CDR1 is SGHTA, CDR2 FQGNSA. The V end lost 4 bases, the J end lost 2 bases, and 15 bases lay between the germline ends. DNA of the CDR3: TGTGCCAGCAGCTCGCCCGATAGCGCCACCTACGAGCAGTACTTC. Translated, it gives CASSSPDSATYEQYF.

The chain recombines TRBV27 with TRBJ2-7; tentative D call: TRBD1 (5 bases). V shed 3 bases and J shed 3 bases, with 9 bases lying between them. The CDR3 consists of 13 residues. Germline CDR1 reads MNHEY; CDR2 reads SMNVEV (reference sequence). The CDR3 spells CASSFSQGYEQYF. The CDR3 DNA sequence: TGTGCCAGCAGTTTCAGTCAGGGCTACGAGCAGTACTTC.

The J gene is TRBJ1-2, the V gene TRBV5-1; 7 positions agree with TRBD1. Per germline, CDR1 SGHRS and CDR2 YFSETQ. After removal of 0 bases from V and 2 bases from J, the junction contained 10 bases not matched to a gene. The CDR3 is made up of 17 amino acids. The CDR3 protein is CASSLEIPGQRNYGYTF. The CDR3 DNA sequence: TGCGCCAGCAGCTTGGAAATCCCGGGACAGCGAAACTATGGCTACACCTTC. Supplemented by reference TRBV5-1 and TRBJ1-2, the full variable domain reads KAGVTQTPRYLIKTRGQQVTLSCSPISGHRSVSWYQQTPGQGLQFLFEYFSETQRNKGNFPGRFSGRQFSNSRSEMNVSTLELGDSALYLCASSLEIPGQRNYGYTFGSGTRLTVV.

The chain recombines TRBV6-5 with TRBJ2-7, with TRBD2 identical over 10 bases. Germline CDR1 is MNHEY and CDR2 is SVGAGI. J lost 3 bases, V lost 2 bases, and 1 base had no gene match. The CDR3 is made up of 14 amino acids. The CDR3 sequence: CASSYQREGYEQYF. The CDR3 DNA is TGTGCCAGCAGTTACCAGCGGGAGGGCTACGAGCAGTACTTC.

J is TRBJ2-7 and V is TRBV29-1; a possible D gene is TRBD1 (7 bases). Germline assignment: CDR1 SQVTM and CDR2 ANQGSEA. The CDR3 loop spans 12 amino acids. Trimming pared 7 bases from V and 1 base from J, leaving 11 bases between. The CDR3 protein is CSARGASYEQYF. The CDR3 DNA follows: TGCAGCGCCAGGGGGGCATCCTACGAGCAGTACTTC.

CDR3 DNA: TGCGCCAGCAGCCAAGGGCAAGGGGGCGGGCAGCCCCAGCATTTT. This codes for CASSQGQGGGQPQHF. This chain uses TRBV4-3 with TRBJ1-5; 7 positions agree with TRBD1. The ends lost 1 base at V and 7 bases at J; junction bases unmatched: 7. Germline loops: CDR1 LGHNA, CDR2 YSLEER. The CDR3 has 15 amino acids.

This clone showed up just a few times. As DNA, the CDR3 is TGTGCCAGCTCACCACTGCCCGGGACAGGGGGCCACGAGCAGTACTTC. Amino acid sequence: CASSPLPGTGGHEQYF. V and J are TRBV18 and TRBJ2-7; 12 bases map to TRBD1. V lost 1 base, J lost 5 bases, and 6 bases stayed unmatched. CDR3 length: 16 residues. Germline CDR1 KGHSH, CDR2 LQKENI. Combining the CDR3 with reference TRBV18 and TRBJ2-7 gives the whole variable domain NAGVMQNPRHLVRRRGQEARLRCSPMKGHSHVYWYRQLPEEGLKFMVYLQKENIIDESGMPKERFSAEFPKEGPSILRIQQVVRGDSAAYFCASSPLPGTGGHEQYFGPGTRLTVT.

The genes are TRBV29-1 and TRBJ2-7, with 10 bases that match TRBD1. The CDR3 is 12 residues long. Germline trimming cut 6 bases from V and 4 bases from J; bases unmatched to any gene: 3. Germline lookup yields CDR1 SQVTM and CDR2 ANQGSEA. The CDR3 here is CSVGQGSYEQYF. The CDR3, as DNA: TGCAGCGTGGGACAGGGGAGTTACGAGCAGTACTTC.

This chain links TRBV6-1 with TRBJ1-5; 9 nucleotides agree with TRBD1. Germline V gene sequence: CDR1 MNHNS, CDR2 SASEGT. V dropped 8 bases and J dropped 4; count of bases not matched to a gene: 0. The CDR3 has 12 amino acids. This chain's CDR3 is CASGTGNQPQHF. CDR3 nucleotides: TGTGCCAGCGGGACAGGGAATCAGCCCCAGCATTTT.

Written as DNA, the CDR3 is TGTGCCTGGAGTGGGGGCTACCCTAACACTGAAGCTTTCTTT. Protein sequence: CAWSGGYPNTEAFF. V usage is TRBV30 and J usage is TRBJ1-1, with a tentative D call TRBD1 (5 bases). Between the trimmed V and J ends, which lost 1 base and 2 bases, there was a span of 11 bases. CDR1 and CDR2 from the germline V gene are GTSNPN and SVGIG (reference sequence). The CDR3 length is 14 residues.

This chain connects TRBV7-2 to TRBJ2-5; TRBD2 matches at 7 bases. CDR1 and CDR2 (germline): SGHTA, FQGNSA. This CDR3 region has 14 residues. The J segment lost 5 bases and the V segment lost 5 bases, leaving 8 bases of the junction unmatched. CDR3 in DNA: TGTGCCAGCAGCCCCGCCGCGGGAGTGGAGACCCAGTACTTC. Amino acid sequence: CASSPAAGVETQYF. Full variable domain (missing parts from reference TRBV7-2 and TRBJ2-5): GAGVSQSPSNKVTEKGKDVELRCDPISGHTALYWYRQSLGQGLEFLIYFQGNSAPDKSGLPSDRFSAERTGGSVSTLTIQRTQQEDSAVYLCASSPAAGVETQYFGPGTRLLVL.

V and J are TRBV5-1 and TRBJ1-3; 8 nucleotides line up with TRBD1. The CDR3 sequence is 18 residues long. CDR1 and CDR2 (germline): SGHRS, YFSETQ. V shed 0 bases, J shed 0 bases, and the junction held 8 bases outside the gene matches. CDR3 amino acids: CASSLGWTGYLSGNTIYF. CDR3 nucleotides: TGCGCCAGCAGCTTGGGGTGGACAGGGTACCTCTCTGGAAACACCATATATTTT.

The chain joins TRBV7-6 to TRBJ2-1, with D tentatively TRBD1 (6 bases). CDR1 is SGHVS, CDR2 FNYEAQ, per germline. The length of the CDR3 is 16 residues. V was cut by 2 bases and J by 1 base, with 12 bases left in between. The CDR3 nucleotides read TGTGCCAGCAGCTTAATGGGGGCCGGTTCCTACAATGAGCAGTTCTTC. It codes for CASSLMGAGSYNEQFF.